This T cell receptor (beta chain) was observed in a study of Graves' ophthalmopathy and Graves' hyperthyroidism. Many counts were recorded for this clonotype. The CDR3 is 13 amino acids. Germline V gives CDR1 MNHEY, CDR2 SMNVEV (reference sequence). V was trimmed by 6 bases and J by 3 bases, leaving 11 bases between them. From RNA, the CDR3 regions of TCR beta chains were amplified and sequenced. Investigators did first-round RT-PCR with HTBI primers, then second-round multiplex PCR. TCRdb re-called the multiplex PCR reads with MiXCR, one entry per CDR3 protein. The sample holds under 350,000 distinct CDR3 sequences, roughly a sixth seen once. Certain patients were not enrolled. These were patients with other autoimmune diseases, uncontrolled infections, pregnancy or lactation.

The source material was peripheral blood. This receptor was identified in an adult man with Graves' ophthalmopathy. The V gene is TRBV27, the J gene TRBJ1-2; TRBD1 might be the D (6 bases). The CDR3 sequence: CASSLRGYYGYTF. Written as DNA, the CDR3 is TGTGCCAGCAGCCTCAGGGGTTACTATGGCTACACCTTC.